This TCR delta chain was profiled in a study of gamma-delta chains in newborns, infants, children. Study details: Polyclonal expansion of innate γδ T cells after birth follows microbial exposure.

V shed 3 bases, J shed 0 bases, and the junction held 7 bases outside the gene matches. CDR1 is GEAIGNYY, CDR2 EKD, per germline. The CDR3 length is 18 residues. TCRdb processed the reads again with the CATT caller. Here the sample spans around 6,700 delta-chain clones, more than 0.6% being singletons. This clone has a count of ten or more. Other nucleotide sequences from this sample produce the same CDR3. This sequence originates from a child who was a newborn, infant or young child, either healthy, febrile or measles-vaccinated (not recorded which). The sequencing sample was made of blood. The chain has TRDV2 and TRDJ3; 7 positions agree with TRDD3. CDR3 amino acids: CACDDYWGSSWDTRQMFF. Written as DNA, the CDR3 is TGTGCCTGTGACGATTACTGGGGAAGCTCCTGGGACACCCGACAGATGTTTTTC.